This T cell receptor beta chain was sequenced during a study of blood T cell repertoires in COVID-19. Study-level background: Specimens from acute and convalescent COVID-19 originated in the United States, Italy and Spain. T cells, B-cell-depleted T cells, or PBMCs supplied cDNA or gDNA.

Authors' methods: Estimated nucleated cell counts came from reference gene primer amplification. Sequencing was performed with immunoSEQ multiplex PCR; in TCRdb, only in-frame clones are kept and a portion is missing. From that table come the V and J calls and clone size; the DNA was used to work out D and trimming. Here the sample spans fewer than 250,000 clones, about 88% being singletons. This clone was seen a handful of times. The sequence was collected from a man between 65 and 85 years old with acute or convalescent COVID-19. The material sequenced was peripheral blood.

CDR3 sequence: CASKPLASTDTQYF. CDR3 nucleotide sequence: TGTGCCAGTAAGCCTCTAGCCAGCACAGATACGCAGTATTTT. The chain links TRBV3-1 (or the pseudogene TRBV3-2) to TRBJ2-3, with D tentatively TRBD2 (5 bases). CDR1 is LGHDT, CDR2 YNNKEL, per germline (reference sequence). The CDR3 totals 14 residues. The V end was cut by 9 bases, the J end by 0 bases, with 13 bases between.